This T cell receptor beta chain was profiled in a study of T cell responses to AZD1222 COVID-19 vaccine (dated by TCRdb to the early 2020s). Background for the entire study: TCR sequencing covered more than 230 trial participants: 207 given two doses of AZD1222 and 26 given two doses of MenACWY control vaccine. Enrollment into the trials was organized by age into subgroups of 18-55, 56-69 and 70-plus years, and those subgroups contained around 150, 28 and 57 TCR-sequenced participants, respectively. What the work shows at the level of the full study, not this receptor alone: Because no samples from the day 14 peak response were available, repertoires could be characterized only after the peak T cell response. Participants were mostly white British and included more females than males, and it was suggested by the authors that clonal diversity may have been underestimated. In the small 56-69-year group, the increase in depth fell short of significance, most likely because of low power. Reportedly, close to half of the unique spike-specific TCRs recognized epitopes lying outside the regions that are mutated in the B.1.351 and B.1.1.7 variants. The whole spike protein was spanned by vaccine-associated CD4 TCRs, and dominant responses were seen in regions 160-218 and 743-854. Conclusions about previously exposed vaccinees are limited, since just five to seven AZD1222 recipients were seropositive for SARS-CoV-2 at baseline. Spike-specific TCR breadth and depth rose significantly after two AZD1222 doses compared with day 0 and with MenACWY recipients.

The CDR3 regions of human TCRbeta chains were analyzed by immunosequencing. Under the source paper's analysis protocol: TCRs in the repertoires were compared against a reference library of SARS-CoV-2-specific TCRs that had been generated with the MIRA antigen-specificity platform. Breadth was defined as the fraction of unique TCRs that were SARS-CoV-2-associated, and depth was defined as the fraction of total T cells that were SARS-CoV-2-associated. Using the MIRA data, each spike-specific TCR was assigned both to the spike region to which the TCR was reactive and to a CD4 or CD8 class. Log10-transformed breadth and depth values were compared by one-way ANOVA with Sidak's multiple comparisons tests. TCRdb's version of the immuneACCESS table is confined to in-frame rearrangements and falls short of the full clone set. An unresolved V gene accounts for under half of the shortfall where checked; the remainder is of unknown origin. For V, J and clone size, that table is used; D and trimming come from the DNA. A total of 90,000 to 150,000 clones appear in this sample, about 88% of them only once. The ten largest account for around 3% of the sample.

The time point label of this sample denotes: about 28 days (+/-7) after the second vaccine dose. AZD1222 recipients whose second dose came at about 4 weeks and those whose second dose came at about 12 weeks were combined into one group, since spike-specific TCR depth and breadth did not differ between the two schedules. Samples from vaccinated people were obtained from the UK trials COV001 and COV002, which included a single-blind randomized controlled phase 2/3 trial of AZD1222 (ChAdOx1 nCoV-19) in healthy adults. For TCRbeta chain sequencing, PBMC samples from trial participants were taken at day 0 and at day 28 after the second dose. Cut back by 1 base and 7 bases, the V and J ends lie 10 bases apart. The germline V gene (reference sequence) gives CDR1 as MNHEY and CDR2 as SMNVEV. The CDR3, from cysteine to phenylalanine, totals 13 residues. Of all the DNA, just the CDR3 is kept, 39 bases in frame from base 1.

This clone has only a few counts. Which antigen it targets is not known. Base quality data are lacking; no much larger clone is found one base away. The chain employs TRBV27 and TRBJ1-1; the D gene cannot be resolved reliably. The source of this sequence is an adult who received the AZD1222 COVID-19 vaccine. The sample consisted of peripheral blood, taken 28 days after the second AZD1222 dose. The DNA sequence follows: TGTGCCAGCAGTTTATGGTCAGACCATGAAGCTTTCTTT. Its translation is CASSLWSDHEAFF.